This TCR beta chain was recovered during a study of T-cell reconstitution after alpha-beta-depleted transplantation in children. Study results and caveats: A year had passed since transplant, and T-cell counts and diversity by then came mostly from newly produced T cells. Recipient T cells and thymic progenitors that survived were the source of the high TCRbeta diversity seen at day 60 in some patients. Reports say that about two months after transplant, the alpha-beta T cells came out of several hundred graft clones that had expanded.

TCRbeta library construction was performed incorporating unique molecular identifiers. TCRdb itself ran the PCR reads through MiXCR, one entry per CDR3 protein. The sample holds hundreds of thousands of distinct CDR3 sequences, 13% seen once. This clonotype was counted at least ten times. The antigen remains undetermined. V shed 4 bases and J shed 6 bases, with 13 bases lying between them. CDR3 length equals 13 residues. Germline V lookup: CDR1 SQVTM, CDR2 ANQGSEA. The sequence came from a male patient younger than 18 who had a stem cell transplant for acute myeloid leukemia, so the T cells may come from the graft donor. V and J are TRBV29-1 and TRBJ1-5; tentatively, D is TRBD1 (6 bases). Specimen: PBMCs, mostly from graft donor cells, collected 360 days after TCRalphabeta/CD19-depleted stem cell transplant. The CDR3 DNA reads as TGCAGCGTTGGCAGGGGTAAAGGTCAGCCCCAGCATTTT. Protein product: CSVGRGKGQPQHF.